This T cell receptor (beta chain) stems from a study of cytomegalovirus exposure and HLA in healthy donors (dated by TCRdb to about 2017). The study in broad terms: According to an earlier analysis of 587 of the donors, about 179 million T cells yielded roughly 100 million unique TCR beta sequences and more than 250 Gb of sequence data. A later analysis re-examined previously published TCR beta repertoires from 600 to 700 donors and added high-resolution HLA genotyping to investigate patterns of TCR occurrence. Among 300 to 450 genotyped donors of the cohort, an average of roughly 240,000 unique TCR beta nucleotide sequences were sequenced per donor, around 18% of them non-productive. HLA typing covered class I and class II loci at four-digit resolution. Around 320 gigabases of sequencing data and some 85 million unique TCR sequences were included in an early release covering roughly 600 HLA-typed donors. Typing coverage differed by locus: A, B, C, DRB1 and DQB1 were typed in about 629-630 donors, DQA1 in approximately 520, DPA1 in nearly 610, and DPB1 in 450 to 490. A separate validation cohort of about 110 different subjects was used in addition to the approximately 640-subject first cohort. In an earlier analysis of 500 to 650 of the donors, high-throughput TCR beta sequencing was used to judge whether each TCR beta V gene segment behaved as functional or pseudogenic. Because of strong linkage in the cohort, roughly five DR-DQ haplotypes were treated as single units for association and clustering. Donor age, sex, ethnicity and CMV serostatus were compiled alongside the repertoire data. Of the 350 to 400 genotyped donors, 65% to 90% fell in the genetic ancestry cluster associated with self-reported Caucasian donors. The study aimed to test whether cataloging public T cell receptors could reveal signatures of past pathogen exposure. To predict cytomegalovirus infection status, the study combined high-throughput TCR immunosequencing, statistical association of individual TCRs with disease status, and machine learning. Rather than using new phenotypic data, the later analysis identified candidate immune exposures from TCR beta sequences and from how often those sequences occurred across donors. The study used immunosequencing to profile the T cell repertoires of about 670 subjects and linked those repertoires to cytomegalovirus serostatus. All discovery cohort repertoires had been generated using a single sequencing platform. Genome-wide SNP genotypes for about 65% of the roughly 700 donors were used in a later genetic analysis, which treated that subset as a discovery cohort. Here is what the overall study found, with its caveats: A group of highly shared sequence variants was considered likely to be a technical artifact of the sequencing pipeline. According to a later analysis, most CMV-associated TCR beta chains appeared to be HLA-restricted, and the HLA associations seemed to be driven largely by CMV exposure. The study gave a list of some 150 TCR beta chains associated with cytomegalovirus. CMV serostatus was the only immune exposure information available for the cohort. According to a later genetic analysis, donors in an Asian-associated ancestry cluster had fewer N-insertions in productive TCRs than the roughly 700-donor mean. Broadly in line with IMGT annotations, most TCR beta V segments showed up in productive rearrangements about 87% or about 30% of the time in an earlier analysis of some 590 of the donors. In a later analysis, HLA-associated TCR beta chains were found to be more clonally expanded and to have lower generation probabilities than equally common non-associated chains. In a later analysis, around 17,000 TCR beta sequences were associated with specific HLA alleles at a false discovery rate of 0.05. The authors suggested that the approach could potentially be generalized to other disease states and immunological phenotypes. Assigning TCR associations to individual alleles was difficult when HLA alleles, especially DR and DQ, strongly co-occurred. The cohort was sequenced for TCR beta chains only, and without alpha or paired-chain data the features that could be detected were limited. Across donors, most TCR sequences were observed very rarely, whereas some public TCRs were present in many individuals. In a later analysis, TCR association rates were found to vary across HLA loci, with the most associated TCRs seen for DRB1 alleles and the fewest for HLA-C alleles. Correlated functional status among segregating V segments might reflect linkage disequilibrium, but an unknown experimental factor could not be ruled out. The earlier analysis of nearly 600 of the donors excluded 15 to 20 rarely observed V segments, including chromosome 9 orphons, because counts were too low. The classifier was reported to diagnose cytomegalovirus status with high specificity and sensitivity in both the original and validation cohorts. Because HLA typing was missing for some donors at each locus, association tests included only the typed subset. A further reported finding was that TCR beta sequences accurately predicted the HLA-A and HLA-B alleles for most subjects in the first cohort. Presence/absence analyses assumed roughly uniform sequencing depth across donors, an assumption that may not hold. Some IMGT-functional V segments, including TRBV6-2 and TRBV6-3, could not be told apart with the 87-base-pair reads, so those segments were excluded. In a later analysis, several top co-occurrence clusters were reported to appear linked to parvovirus B19, influenza, CMV and Epstein-Barr virus. A few of the identified cytomegalovirus-associated TCR beta chains were confirmed in vitro to be specific for cytomegalovirus antigens. V-gene and J-gene trimming of TCR beta chains was associated with a missense DCLRE1C variant in a later genetic analysis, and the association was replicated in an independent cohort.

In total, more than 500 healthy bone marrow donors made up the cohort. Cohort members were all nominally healthy when sampled, although unrecorded immune exposures were likely present. The donor was CMV seronegative and was included in the group of 352 seronegative cohort members. Every donor gave a peripheral blood sample, and the peripheral blood mononuclear cells from that sample were used for TCR beta sequencing. The Qiagen DNeasy Blood Extraction Kit was used to extract genomic DNA from the blood cell samples. Library prep was done by the immunoSEQ multiplex PCR assay. A mixture of 60 forward primers for TCR Vbeta segments and 13 reverse primers for TCR Jbeta segments was used in the multiplex PCR. A multiplex PCR assay on genomic DNA amplified the CDR3 region of rearranged TCR beta genes. Amplified TCR beta libraries were sequenced as 87-base-pair reads on the Illumina HiSeq System. From the authors' description of their analysis: A later analysis counted about 82 million unique TCR beta chains across the approximately 700 repertoires, and roughly 10 million of these chains were shared by at least two donors. Raw reads were error-corrected and collapsed into unique sequences by a nearest-neighbor algorithm in which closely related sequences were merged to remove PCR and sequencing errors. CDR3 sequences were aligned to IMGT reference sequences to assign V, D and J gene segments. Each retained sequence needed at least a six-nucleotide match to both a V gene segment and a J gene segment. A rearrangement counted as productive if the CDR3 had no stop codons and remained in frame with V and J, and every other rearrangement counted as non-productive. CDR3 was defined according to IMGT convention as the region running from the second conserved V-encoded cysteine to the conserved J-encoded phenylalanine. The earlier analysis of a few hundred of the donors excluded sequences that lacked an unambiguous match to a single V gene segment. An earlier analysis of about 600 of the donors called V segments functional above 56.7% productive rearrangements and segregating when the between-donor standard deviation exceeded 5%. A statistical classification framework was built for diagnosing cytomegalovirus status from the catalog of TCR beta chain sequences. In a later analysis, V and J genes were assigned by comparing TCR nucleotide sequences against IMGT/GENE-DB human TR gene sequences. In a later analysis, CDR3 sequences and most-parsimonious VDJ recombination scenarios were assigned using the TCRdist pipeline. A later analysis defined each TCR beta chain by its CDR3 amino acid sequence plus V-gene family, and excluded reads lacking a unique V-gene family. In a later analysis, 500 to 650 highly shared, low-generation-probability nucleotide sequences were removed to address suspected cross-contamination and a sequencing artifact. A later analysis calculated a clonal expansion index for each public chain from normalized within-repertoire ranks of inferred template counts. In a later analysis, generation probabilities were computed using a VDJ recombination model fitted to out-of-frame rearrangements, and the results were checked against IGoR. In a later analysis, hypergeometric tests were used to score TCR-TCR, TCR-HLA and TCR-CMV co-occurrence, with a repertoire-size bias correction applied to TCR pairs. False discovery rates were estimated in a later analysis by permuting HLA or CMV assignments 20 times. A later analysis grouped co-occurring TCRs with DBSCAN, adding TCRdist sequence similarity when clustering within HLA-allele-positive subsets. For co-occurrence clustering, repertoires with fewer than 30,000 or more than 120,000 public chains were excluded, along with about five repertoires with anomalous nucleotide sharing. Imported from immuneACCESS, the table was reduced by TCRdb to in-frame sequences with V and J called. These copies leave out some clones; in studies compared against another copy, an unresolved V gene accounts for under half, and the cause of the remainder is not known. That table supplies the V and J calls and clone size; D and trimming were determined from the DNA. Within this sample are some 180,000 clones, with over 70% of them counted one time only. The top ten hold 1.4% to 1.5% of the sample.

The CDR3 goes from the cysteine to the phenylalanine over 14 residues. The DNA shown is the 42-base CDR3, in frame from base 1. The germline V gene yields SGDLS for CDR1 and YYNGEE for CDR2. The V and J ends are trimmed by 2 bases and 14 bases, leaving 17 bases between them. With regard to this clone: Its antigen target is currently unknown. Per-base quality was not reported, and no clone a single base away is much larger than it.

Sequenced sample: PBMCs. This TCR came from a young man in good health and CMV-seronegative. The chain is made from TRBV9 and TRBJ1-6, with a weak D call of TRBD1 (6 bases match). The sequenced DNA: TGTGCCAGCAGCGTCCAGGGGCCGCCTCCGGCCCTCCACTTT. Its protein reads: CASSVQGPPPALHF.